This note documents a single T cell receptor beta chain sequence. The source of the sample is a study of blood T cell repertoires in COVID-19. Study background: COVID-19 samples, acute and convalescent, were from the United States, Italy and Spain. PBMCs, B-cell-depleted T cells, or T cells were the source of the cDNA or gDNA that made up the material.

Measured with immunoSEQ multiplex PCR; TCRdb has only the in-frame clones, and not every one. The sample lists some 200,000 clones; about four fifths were seen once. After removal of 2 bases from V and 10 bases from J, the junction contained 4 bases not matched to a gene. CDR3 length: 13 residues. The germline V gene has CDR1 SNHLY and CDR2 FYNNEI. The chain recombines TRBV2 with TRBJ2-1; 8 bases line up with TRBD2. What was sequenced was peripheral blood. The receptor comes from a woman in her fifties or sixties with active or convalescent COVID-19. As DNA, the CDR3 is TGTGCCAGCAGTGAAAATAAGCGGGGGGAGCAGTTCTTC. This sequence encodes CASSENKRGEQFF.